These 21 T cell receptor beta chains were sequenced from one sample in a study of CXCR3-negative and CXCR3-positive naive CD8 T cells. General observations from the study: TRB CDR3s were more hydrophobic in CXCR3-positive than in CXCR3-negative naive cells.

Antigens of these TCRs are unknown. It was by 5' RACE with UMI labels that the TRB cDNA libraries were prepared. TCRdb reanalyzed the 5' RACE reads and collapses them to one entry per CDR3 protein, without DNA. The sample holds approximately 65,000 distinct CDR3 sequences. Sequencing was done on a sample of naive CXCR3+ CD8+ T cells from blood. Specified subset: CD45RO-CCR7+CD27+CD95- naive CD8+ T cells expressing CXCR3 (TNR3+). The receptor set was obtained from a human donor in good health. Some clones in this sample may be carry-over from other donors' samples.

The rearrangement uses TRBV6-4 and TRBJ2-5; the TRBD1 assignment by TCRdb is unverifiable without DNA. The CDR3 runs to 17 residues. Germline V CDR1 and CDR2: MRHNA, SNTAGT. This CDR3 is CASSTENRDRGKETQYF.

The chain has TRBV4-1 and TRBJ2-5; no DNA is available, so the TRBD2 call from TCRdb remains unchecked. From germline, CDR1 is MGHRA and CDR2 YSYEKL. This CDR3 contains 14 residues. CDR3 sequence: CASSQVLGQETQYF.

This chain joins TRBV6-2 or TRBV6-3 and TRBJ2-3; TCRdb designates TRBD1, a call that cannot be tested without DNA. This CDR3 is 16 amino acids long. Germline CDR1 is MNHEY and CDR2 is SVGEGT. CDR3 in amino acids: CASSYSVSVPTDTQYF.

This chain joins TRBV7-3 and TRBJ1-6. CDR1 SGHTA and CDR2 FQGTGA come from the germline V gene. The CDR3 is 17 amino acids. CDR3 loop: CASSPTGPSNYNSPLHF.

J is TRBJ2-3 and V is TRBV7-9; the TCRdb D gene call, TRBD1, has no DNA to confirm it. Looked up from germline, CDR1 is SEHNR and CDR2 is FQNEAQ (reference sequence). CDR3 length: 17 residues. CDR3 region: CASSPYQGRWGTDTQYF.

This chain links TRBV6-2 or TRBV6-3 with TRBJ2-1; TCRdb returns TRBD2, unconfirmable since there is no DNA. This CDR3 spans 14 amino acids. Germline V gene data show CDR1 as MNHEY and CDR2 as SVGEGT. The CDR3 spells CASGPLPSGGEQFF.

The chain uses TRBV12-3 or TRBV12-4 and TRBJ2-1; TCRdb proposes TRBD2, but this gene call is untestable without DNA. The CDR3 is made up of 14 amino acids. CDR3 residues: CASSPGGTYNEQFF.

The chain employs TRBV7-3 and TRBJ2-1; the D call of TRBD1 rests on TCRdb alone, since no DNA is present to check it. The CDR3 spans 15 residues. Germline CDR1 and CDR2: SGHTA and FQGTGA. This CDR3 reads CASSLMGGDYNEQFF.

CDR3 protein: CSAGSGTVRYSYEQYF. This chain joins TRBV20-1 and TRBJ2-7; TCRdb picks TRBD1, but there is no DNA to check that call. CDR1 DFQATT and CDR2 SNEGSKA come from the germline V gene (reference sequence). This CDR3 spans 16 amino acids.

The chain is built from TRBV7-2 and TRBJ2-5. The CDR3 length is 13 residues. CDR1 and CDR2 (germline): SGHTA, FQGNSA. The CDR3 protein is CASSLESGETQYF.

The chain has TRBV28 and TRBJ2-6. The CDR3 spans 14 residues. CDR1 is MDHEN, CDR2 SYDVKM, per germline. CDR3 loop: CASEDVSGANVLTF.

The chain combines TRBV4-1 with TRBJ1-1; absent DNA, TCRdb's TRBD1 call cannot be checked. Germline assignment: CDR1 MGHRA and CDR2 YSYEKL. The length of the CDR3 is 12 residues. The CDR3 here is CASSLGDTEAFF.

The CDR3 region is CASSLTGPYEQYF. The chain has TRBV7-9 and TRBJ2-7; no DNA is available, so the TRBD1 call from TCRdb remains unchecked. The CDR3 totals 13 residues. Germline CDR1 SEHNR, CDR2 FQNEAQ (reference sequence).

The chain links TRBV4-3 to TRBJ2-7. The CDR3 totals 14 residues. Germline V gene sequence: CDR1 LGHNA, CDR2 YSLEER. The CDR3 loop reads CASSQDYPVYEQYF.

CDR3: CASSSLRTSGGAGETQYF. The J gene is TRBJ2-5, the V gene TRBV6-2 or TRBV6-3; TCRdb's D call, TRBD2, is unchecked because there is no DNA. The CDR3 length is 18 residues. Germline V gene lookup returns CDR1 MNHEY and CDR2 SVGEGT.

J is TRBJ1-2 and V is TRBV29-1; the TRBD1 assignment by TCRdb is unverifiable without DNA. Per germline, CDR1 SQVTM and CDR2 ANQGSEA. The CDR3 totals 12 residues. The CDR3 protein is CSGRTGVFGYTF.

The rearrangement uses TRBV7-6 and TRBJ2-2; TCRdb calls TRBD1, which cannot be checked without DNA. This CDR3 is built from 17 residues. CDR1 and CDR2 from the germline V gene are SGHVS and FNYEAQ. The CDR3 protein is CASSGFIGGWDTGELFF.

The gene calls are TRBV7-9 and TRBJ1-3; the TRBD1 assignment by TCRdb is unverifiable without DNA. The CDR3 sequence is 16 residues long. Germline CDR1 SEHNR, CDR2 FQNEAQ (reference sequence). CDR3 sequence: CASRKTLGGSGNTIYF.

This chain joins TRBV5-6 and TRBJ1-2; TCRdb indicates TRBD1, and absent DNA this call remains unverified. The CDR3 contains 13 residues. Germline V gene lookup returns CDR1 SGHDT and CDR2 YYEEEE. CDR3 region: CASSFGTAAYYTF. The whole variable domain, remainder taken from reference TRBV5-6 and TRBJ1-2, is DAGVTQSPTHLIKTRGQQVTLRCSPKSGHDTVSWYQQALGQGPQFIFQYYEEEERQRGNFPDRFSGHQFPNYSSELNVNALLLGDSALYLCASSFGTAAYYTFGSGTRLTVV.

The rearrangement joins TRBV5-1 to TRBJ2-7; with no DNA, the TCRdb D assignment of TRBD1 cannot be verified. Germline assignment: CDR1 SGHRS and CDR2 YFSETQ. The CDR3 consists of 13 residues. This chain's CDR3 is CASKGQGAYEQYF. The full variable domain, in which reference TRBV5-1 and TRBJ2-7 provide the parts outside the CDR3, is KAGVTQTPRYLIKTRGQQVTLSCSPISGHRSVSWYQQTPGQGLQFLFEYFSETQRNKGNFPGRFSGRQFSNSRSEMNVSTLELGDSALYLCASKGQGAYEQYFGPGTRLTVT.

The chain employs TRBV21-1 and TRBJ2-7; checking the TCRdb D call of TRBD1 is not possible without DNA. TRBV21-1 is a pseudogene segment. The CDR3 loop spans 16 amino acids. The CDR3 reads CASSKGQDLSSYEQYF.